The present T cell receptor (beta chain) was sequenced within a study of beta chain features in type 1 diabetes. Overall study: In age, gender and cell yields, patients were similar to healthy donors. Study findings and constraints: Type 1 diabetes patients showed a moderate but significant shortening of TCRB CDR3s in all four CD4+ subsets.

Note on this clone: The antigen remains unidentified. This sample also contains other DNA sequences that code for the same CDR3.

Germline V gene sequence: CDR1 GTSNPN, CDR2 SVGIG (reference sequence). CDR3 length: 14 amino acids. The germline V and J ends were trimmed by 0 bases and 0 bases, with 6 bases remaining between them. The investigators reverse transcribed all of the isolated RNA, so they sequenced expressed TCRB transcripts. The assay was immunoSEQ multiplex PCR, and TCRdb's table has in-frame clones only and misses some. Of over 650,000 clones in the sample, 11% to 15% were seen once. Sorted CD4+ subsets: naive, central memory, regulatory, stem cell-like memory (CD45RO/CCR7/CD25/CD127/CD95/CD27 panel). Sorted populations were all over 98% pure.

Material: naive CD4+ T cells from blood. The sequence was obtained from a man between 18 and 35 years old with type 1 diabetes. The chain uses TRBV30 and TRBJ1-3; D call uncertain. The CDR3 nucleotides read TGTGCCTGGAGTGTAGGGCTCTCTGGAAACACCATATATTTT. It yields the protein CAWSVGLSGNTIYF.